This TCR beta chain appears in the sequencing data of a study of identical twins. The CDR3 is made up of 13 amino acids. From germline, CDR1 is SGHTA and CDR2 FQGNSA. The germline V and J ends were trimmed by 5 bases and 2 bases, with 8 bases remaining between them. TCRdb used MiXCR to reprocess the 5' RACE reads, holding one entry per CDR3 protein. This table holds about 660,000 distinct CDR3 sequences, approximately 9% found once. On this clonotype itself: The antigen is not known.

General study results and limits: Analyses of zero insertions could, in part, be confounded by invariant MAIT and iNKT cells.

This sample also belongs to another study, concerning yellow fever vaccine responses in identical twins.

The TCR originated in a young woman in good health. Sequenced sample: PBMCs. The chain combines TRBV7-2 with TRBJ2-3, with D unclear. The CDR3 protein is CASSREYTDTQYF. CDR3 sequence (DNA): TGTGCCAGCAGCCGCGAGTACACAGATACGCAGTATTTT.